This TCR beta chain is drawn from a study of T cell responses to AZD1222 COVID-19 vaccine. Study results and caveats: Mapped onto spike, vaccine-associated CD4 TCRs spanned it and were dominant at 160-218 and 743-854. Most donors were white British and more were female, and clonal diversity was possibly underestimated.

A note on this clone: Its cognate antigen is unknown.

Second-dose timings of about 4 or about 12 weeks were pooled. Here immunoSEQ multiplex PCR was the method, and the copy in TCRdb shows in-frame clones only, minus some. The table has 110,000 to 150,000 clones, approximately 90% seen once; the top ten hold roughly 3%. The CDR3 spans 12 residues. In germline, CDR1 is LNHDA, CDR2 SQIVND (reference sequence). Trimming took off 5 bases at V and 11 bases at J, with 12 bases between the two ends. The chain is built from TRBV19 and TRBJ1-4; D possibly corresponds to TRBD1 (5 bases). The specimen was peripheral blood, collected 28 days after the second AZD1222 dose. This TCR was recovered from an adult who received the AZD1222 COVID-19 vaccine. The CDR3 loop reads CASSLRGGKLFF. The CDR3, as DNA: TGTGCCAGTAGTTTGAGGGGAGGGAAACTGTTTTTT.